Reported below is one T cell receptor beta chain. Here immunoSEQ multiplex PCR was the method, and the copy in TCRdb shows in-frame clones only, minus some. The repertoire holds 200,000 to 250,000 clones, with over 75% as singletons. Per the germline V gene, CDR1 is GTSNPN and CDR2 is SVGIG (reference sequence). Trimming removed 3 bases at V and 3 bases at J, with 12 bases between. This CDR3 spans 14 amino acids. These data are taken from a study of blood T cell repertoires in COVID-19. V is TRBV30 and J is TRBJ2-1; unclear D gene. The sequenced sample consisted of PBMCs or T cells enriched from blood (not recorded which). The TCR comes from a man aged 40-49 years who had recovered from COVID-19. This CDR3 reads CAWRVGGVYNEQFF. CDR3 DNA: TGTGCCTGGAGAGTTGGCGGAGTCTACAATGAGCAGTTCTTC.